Listed below are T cell receptor beta chains from one sample, sequenced in a study of shared clonotypes between healthy human individuals. Only in-frame clones appear in the TCRdb table, and some are missing; sequencing was by immunoSEQ multiplex PCR. The sample shows 1.4 million to 1.5 million clones, 96% of them seen only once. The sample comprised naive CD4+ T cells sorted from blood. The receptor set was obtained from a man aged 25 to 45 in good health. Both conserved end residues are part of each CDR3.

TRBJ1-5 | TRBV5-1 | CASSPGQYSNQPQHF
TRBJ2-2 | TRBV5-1 | CASSPARAGAGGELFF
TRBJ1-2 | TRBV28 | CASSLSLRTAKGGYTF
TRBJ2-5 | TRBV11-3 | CASSLGGLGTVQETQYF
TRBJ2-1 | TRBV19 | CASRLAGGLEQFF
TRBJ2-7 | TRBV28 | CASSSPLSYEQYF
TRBJ2-2 | TRBV7-2 | CASSYRGRAGVAGELFF
TRBJ2-2 | TRBV4-3 | CASSQDPRGNTGELFF
TRBJ1-3 | TRBV7-9 | CASGGAPSAGNTIYF
TRBJ2-7 | TRBV6-5 | CASSSPGSYEQYF
TRBJ2-5 | TRBV29-1 | CSVVVGPQETQYF
TRBJ2-7 | TRBV10-1 | CASSEGHSYEQYF
TRBJ2-2 | TRBV10-1 | CASSERGTGELFF
TRBJ2-7 | TRBV7-2 | CASSLVKGAYEQYF
TRBJ2-2 | TRBV6-6 | CASSYWGQENTGELFF
TRBJ1-2 | TRBV5-4 | CASSWDRETGGYTF
TRBJ2-7 | TRBV7-2 | CASGRLPYEQYF
TRBJ2-2 | TRBV28 | CASSSGQNTGELFF
TRBJ2-7 | TRBV27 | CASSPRQGPYEQYF
TRBJ2-3 | TRBV2 | CASKGGGDTQYF
TRBJ2-1 | TRBV7-6 | CASSLRRDAEYYNEQFF
TRBJ2-5 | TRBV15 | CATSKSRLAGLGETQYF
TRBJ2-6 | TRBV6-6 | CASSYSSGSGANVLTF
TRBJ2-2 | TRBV19 | CASSFLTNTGELFF
TRBJ2-7 | TRBV4-1 | CASSQEELGPYEQYF
TRBJ2-7 | TRBV4-2 | CASSPRSRDGIYEQYF
TRBJ1-2 | TRBV18 | CASSQGGGDGYTF
TRBJ2-5 | TRBV18 | CASSSSESFRETQYF
TRBJ2-7 | TRBV7-9 | CASSLINTRGRVSYEQYF
TRBJ2-5 | TRBV4-3 | CASSQDRRQETQYF
TRBJ2-4 | TRBV27 | CASSPARLNIQYF
TRBJ2-3 | TRBV28 | CASSLLSDTQYF
TRBJ2-7 | TRBV28 | CASRDRLGQSYEQYF
TRBJ2-4 | TRBV29-1 | CSVLRGADIQYF
TRBJ2-1 | TRBV5-6 | CASSWPKTSAEQFF
TRBJ2-2 | TRBV29-1 | CSVGVGSGPTGELFF
TRBJ2-7 | TRBV18 | CASSAVPLAGNYEQYF
TRBJ2-3 | TRBV6-6 | CASSQGTDTQYF
TRBJ2-1 | TRBV10-3 | CAISDPGLAASNEQFF
TRBJ2-3 | TRBV5-5 | CASSLARGLRTDTQYF
TRBJ2-5 | TRBV5-4 | CASSLGTGGGQETQYF
TRBJ2-1 | TRBV1 | CTSSQDWGSSYNEQFF
TRBJ2-2 | TRBV5-6 | CASIPGQGVTGELFF
TRBJ2-3 | TRBV10-2 | CASRRGLATPDTQYF
TRBJ2-1 | TRBV28 | CASARTSGPGYNEQFF
TRBJ2-1 | TRBV5-1 | CASRGLAGGNEQFF
TRBJ2-1 | TRBV5-1 | CASSLWRGPFNEQFF
TRBJ1-4 | TRBV19 | CASSLITGGGEKLFF
TRBJ2-5 | TRBV5-1 | CASSLNGVQETQYF
TRBJ2-1 | TRBV18 | CASSGNEQFF
TRBJ2-7 | TRBV19 | CASSTSPGQGAYEQYF